This TCR beta chain was obtained from a study of human T cells and chemical hapten exposure. TCRdb re-called the RACE reads through MiXCR, storing one row per CDR3 protein. The table lists some 62,000 distinct CDR3 sequences, about 10% of them singletons. This sample's time point: patch test 3, about 24 weeks after DPC sensitization. Treatment in this sample: therapeutic diphenylcyclopropenone sensitization with weekly scalp DPC. This CDR3 is built from 16 residues. The V gene lost 5 bases and the J gene lost 4 bases, with 21 bases spanning the gap. The germline CDR1 and CDR2 sequences are SGHDT and YYEEEE. This clonotype has just a few counts.

The sequences come from whole blood, collected in connection with sensitization to the hapten diphenylcyclopropenone (DPC). The receptor was derived from a woman aged 30 to 39 with alopecia areata. Some clones in this sample may be carry-over from other donors' samples. V is TRBV5-6 and J is TRBJ1-1, with TRBD1 as a possible D gene (5 bases). CDR3 residues: CASSTPRGVGATEAFF. In nucleotides, the CDR3 is TGTGCCAGCAGTACACCGAGAGGGGTAGGGGCCACTGAAGCTTTCTTT.